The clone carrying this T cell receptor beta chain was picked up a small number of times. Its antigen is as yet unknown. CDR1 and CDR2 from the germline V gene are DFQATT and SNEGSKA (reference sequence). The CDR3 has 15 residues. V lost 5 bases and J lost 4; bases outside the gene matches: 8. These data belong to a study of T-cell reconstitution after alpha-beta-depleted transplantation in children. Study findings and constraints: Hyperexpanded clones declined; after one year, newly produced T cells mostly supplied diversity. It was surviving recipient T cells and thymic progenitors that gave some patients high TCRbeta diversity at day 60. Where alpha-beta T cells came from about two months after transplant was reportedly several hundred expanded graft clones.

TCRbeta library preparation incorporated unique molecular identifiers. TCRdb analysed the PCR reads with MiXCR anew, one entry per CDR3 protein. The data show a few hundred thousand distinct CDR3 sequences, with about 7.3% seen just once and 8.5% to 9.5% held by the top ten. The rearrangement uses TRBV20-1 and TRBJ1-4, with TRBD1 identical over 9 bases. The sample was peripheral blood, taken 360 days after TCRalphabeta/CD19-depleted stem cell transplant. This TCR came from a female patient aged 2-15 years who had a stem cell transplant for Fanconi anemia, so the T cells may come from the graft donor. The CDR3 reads CSAVPGTGSNEKLFF. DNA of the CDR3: TGCAGTGCTGTCCCCGGGACAGGGAGTAATGAAAAACTGTTTTTT.